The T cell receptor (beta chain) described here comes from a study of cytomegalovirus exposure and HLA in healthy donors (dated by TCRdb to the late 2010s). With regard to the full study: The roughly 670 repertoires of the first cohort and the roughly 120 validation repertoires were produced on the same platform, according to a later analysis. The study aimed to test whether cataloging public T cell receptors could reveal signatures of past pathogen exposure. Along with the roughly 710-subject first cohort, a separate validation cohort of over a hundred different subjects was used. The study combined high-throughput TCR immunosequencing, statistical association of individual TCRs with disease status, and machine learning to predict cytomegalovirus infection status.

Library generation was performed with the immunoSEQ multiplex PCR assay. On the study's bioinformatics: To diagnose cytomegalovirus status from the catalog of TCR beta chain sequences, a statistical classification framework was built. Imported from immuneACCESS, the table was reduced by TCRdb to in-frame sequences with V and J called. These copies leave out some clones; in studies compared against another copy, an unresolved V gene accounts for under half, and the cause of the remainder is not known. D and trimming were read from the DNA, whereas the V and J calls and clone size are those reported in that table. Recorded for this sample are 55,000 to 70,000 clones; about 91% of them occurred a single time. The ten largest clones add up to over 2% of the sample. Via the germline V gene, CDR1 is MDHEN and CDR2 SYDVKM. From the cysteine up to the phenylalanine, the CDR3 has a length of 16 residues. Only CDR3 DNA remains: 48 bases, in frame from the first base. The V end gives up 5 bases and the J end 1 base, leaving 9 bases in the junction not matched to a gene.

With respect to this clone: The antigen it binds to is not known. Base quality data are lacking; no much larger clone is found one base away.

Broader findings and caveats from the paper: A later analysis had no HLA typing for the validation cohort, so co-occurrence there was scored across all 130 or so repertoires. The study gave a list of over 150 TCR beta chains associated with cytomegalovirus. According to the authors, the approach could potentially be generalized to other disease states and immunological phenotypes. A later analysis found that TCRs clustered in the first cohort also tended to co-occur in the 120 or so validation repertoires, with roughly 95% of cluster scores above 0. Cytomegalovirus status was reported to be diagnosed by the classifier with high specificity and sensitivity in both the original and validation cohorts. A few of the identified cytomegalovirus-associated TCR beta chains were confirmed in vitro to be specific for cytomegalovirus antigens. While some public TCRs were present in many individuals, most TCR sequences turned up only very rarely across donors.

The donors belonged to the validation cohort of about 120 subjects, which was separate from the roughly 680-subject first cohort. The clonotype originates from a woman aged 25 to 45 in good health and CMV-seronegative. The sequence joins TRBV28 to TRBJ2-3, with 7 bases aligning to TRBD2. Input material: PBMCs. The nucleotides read TGTGCCAGCAGTCCCAGCGGGATTAGTGGCACAGATACGCAGTATTTT. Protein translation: CASSPSGISGTDTQYF.